Only a few counts were recorded for the clone carrying this T cell receptor (beta chain). This specimen comes from a study of blood T cell repertoires in COVID-19. Whole-study context: There were acute and convalescent COVID-19 samples, and they came from the United States, Italy and Spain.

Sequencing was performed with immunoSEQ multiplex PCR; in TCRdb, only in-frame clones are kept and a portion is missing. The repertoire holds 130,000 to 150,000 clones, 88% seen once, with 1.5% to 2% in the top ten. Trimming shortened V by 0 bases and J by 0 bases, and 10 bases separated the two germline ends. Germline loops: CDR1 SGHRS, CDR2 YFSETQ. This CDR3 comprises 16 residues. Sequenced material: peripheral blood. This clonotype was sampled from a woman aged 45-60 years with acute or convalescent COVID-19. The chain has TRBV5-1 and TRBJ1-3; D is uncertain. CDR3 DNA sequence: TGCGCCAGCAGCTTGGCCGGGGAGGGCTCTGGAAACACCATATATTTT. Amino acids: CASSLAGEGSGNTIYF.